Shown below are 13 T cell receptor beta chains from a single sample sequenced in a study of cytomegalovirus exposure and HLA in healthy donors. Researchers ran the PCR with 60 Vbeta and 13 Jbeta primers. Sequencing used immunoSEQ multiplex PCR; TCRdb keeps in-frame clones, though not all of them. The sample consists of about 85,000 clones, roughly 80% of them appearing once. The sequenced sample consisted of PBMCs. The receptors were gathered from a man between 50 and 59 years old in good health and CMV-seropositive.

The gene calls are TRBV5-1 and TRBJ1-1, with 9 nucleotides matching TRBD1. V lost 4 bases to trimming and J lost 5 bases; unmatched junction nucleotides: 9. The CDR3 has 15 residues. Germline V gene lookup returns CDR1 SGHRS and CDR2 YFSETQ. The CDR3 DNA follows: TGCGCCAGCAGCCACTCCGGGACAGGGAGGACTGAAGCTTTCTTT. Translation gives CASSHSGTGRTEAFF.

V gene TRBV4-1 combines with J gene TRBJ2-5, with a possible D match to TRBD1 (5 bases). Near its end, the DNA agrees better with TRBJ2-7, so the J call may be wrong. This CDR3 is 15 amino acids long. From germline, CDR1 is MGHRA and CDR2 YSYEKL. The CDR3 region has the DNA TGCGCCAGCAGCCAAGATGGCAGGGAAGTGGCCGAGCAGTACTTC. Protein sequence: CASSQDGREVAEQYF.

The V call is TRBV29-1, the J call TRBJ2-1; a possible D gene is TRBD2 (5 bases). Trimming left V 6 bases short and J 1 base short, with 13 bases between. Germline lookup yields CDR1 SQVTM and CDR2 ANQGSEA. This CDR3 is 14 amino acids long. The chain's CDR3 is CSVLQLVSYNEQFF. CDR3 nucleotide sequence: TGCAGCGTACTACAACTAGTTTCCTACAATGAGCAGTTCTTC.

The chain employs TRBV18 and TRBJ1-2, with 7 bases aligning to TRBD1. Germline CDR1 is KGHSH and CDR2 is LQKENI. The ends lost 1 base at V and 2 bases at J; junction bases unmatched: 4. This CDR3 is built from 15 residues. The CDR3 protein is CASSPLPDRNYGYTF. The CDR3 nucleotides read TGTGCCAGCTCACCACTACCGGACAGGAACTATGGCTACACCTTC.

The J gene is TRBJ1-3, the V gene TRBV10-1; TRBD1 might be the D (5 bases). CDR1 and CDR2 (germline): WNHNN, SYGVQD (reference sequence). V shed 6 bases and J shed 6 bases, with 12 bases lying between them. This CDR3 spans 13 amino acids. The CDR3, as DNA: TGCGCCAGCAGCACCAGGACACTAAACACCATATATTTT. This translates into CASSTRTLNTIYF.

This chain links TRBV6-6 with TRBJ1-5; 10 bases line up with TRBD1. Germline V gene data show CDR1 as MNHNY and CDR2 as SVGAGI (reference sequence). The CDR3 sequence is 16 residues long. V gave up 6 bases and J gave up 0 bases; unmatched junction bases: 5. The CDR3: CASRDRGDYSNQPQHF. CDR3 DNA sequence: TGTGCCAGCAGGGACAGGGGGGACTATAGCAATCAGCCCCAGCATTTT.

The table lists this clone with a few counts. This rearrangement joins TRBV5-1 to TRBJ1-4; a possible D gene is TRBD1 (6 bases). Germline V gene data show CDR1 as SGHRS and CDR2 as YFSETQ. Deletions cut 1 base from V and 8 bases from J, with 18 bases between. The CDR3 runs to 16 residues. CDR3 in DNA: TGCGCCAGCAGCTTGATGCGCGGGGGCGCGGGAGAAAAACTGTTTTTT. As protein: CASSLMRGGAGEKLFF.

The rearrangement links TRBV6-1 to TRBJ2-5; maybe TRBD2 (6 bases). V lost 6 bases and J 4 bases, leaving 12 bases between the germline ends. The CDR3 length is 13 residues. Germline V gene data show CDR1 as MNHNS and CDR2 as SASEGT. The CDR3 sequence: CASSRDFAETQYF. The CDR3 coding sequence is TGTGCCAGCAGCCGGGACTTCGCAGAGACCCAGTACTTC.

The CDR3 sequence: CASSQQGIGELFF. The CDR3, as DNA: TGTGCCAGCAGTCAACAGGGTATCGGGGAGCTGTTTTTT. The chain is built from TRBV2 and TRBJ2-2; D may be TRBD1 (6 bases). Per the germline V gene, CDR1 is SNHLY and CDR2 is FYNNEI. The CDR3 contains 13 residues. V gave up 5 bases and J gave up 7 bases, with 11 bases separating them.

The chain links TRBV5-1 to TRBJ2-3; maybe TRBD1 (5 bases). The CDR3 loop spans 17 amino acids. Germline CDR1 is SGHRS and CDR2 is YFSETQ. The ends were cut back, 6 bases at V and 2 bases at J, with 22 bases in the middle. CDR3 nucleotide sequence: TGCGCCAGCAACTTCCTAGGGGTCCCCTCCATCACAGATACGCAGTATTTT. Amino acid sequence: CASNFLGVPSITDTQYF.

The rearrangement joins TRBV30 to TRBJ1-2; D possibly corresponds to TRBD1 (6 bases). V was cut by 2 bases and J by 7 bases, with 11 bases left in between. The CDR3 extends over 12 amino acids. Germline V lookup: CDR1 GTSNPN, CDR2 SVGIG (reference sequence). The CDR3 spells CAWSPDRSGYTF. The CDR3 bases are TGTGCCTGGAGTCCCGACAGGAGTGGCTACACCTTC.

The chain carries TRBV19 and TRBJ1-5; D perhaps matches TRBD1 (6 bases). With 5 bases removed from V and 11 bases from J, the gap between germline ends came to 10 bases. Per germline, CDR1 LNHDA and CDR2 SQIVND (reference sequence). CDR3 length: 11 amino acids. CDR3 sequence: CASSPGDTQHF. As DNA, the CDR3 is TGTGCCAGTAGTCCAGGGGACACCCAGCATTTT.

This clone was recorded only once. The chain uses TRBV7-2 and TRBJ1-2, with D perhaps TRBD1 (5 bases). CDR1 and CDR2 from the germline V gene are SGHTA and FQGNSA. CDR3 size: 15 residues. V lost 5 bases, J lost 8 bases, and 21 bases lay in between. CDR3 protein: CASSLDLSGGEGYTF. CDR3 nucleotides: TGTGCCAGCAGCCTAGATTTATCGGGGGGGGAAGGCTACACCTTC.